This T cell receptor beta chain was profiled in a study of regulatory T cells in long-lasting Graves disease. The overall study: Graves' patients diagnosed newly had used antithyroid drugs under 3 months.

iRepertoire HTBI primers and Arm-PCR of CDR3 regions built TCR beta libraries. TCRdb independently ran MiXCR on the multiplex PCR reads; one entry per CDR3 protein. The sample carries 600,000 to 650,000 distinct CDR3 sequences, 16% recorded once. Time point defined: newly diagnosed GD, antithyroid drugs for less than 3 months. Researchers made the TCR library from RNA that was extracted from PBMCs. CDR1 DFQATT and CDR2 SNEGSKA come from the germline V gene (reference sequence). V lost 6 bases, J lost 3 bases, and 15 bases stayed unmatched. The CDR3 totals 16 residues. The data were also submitted as part of a second study, on T cells in Graves' hyperthyroidism and ophthalmopathy. This second report adds: Exclusions: uncontrolled infection, other autoimmune disease, pregnancy, lactation.

This TCR came from a woman in her twenties or thirties with Graves disease. The chain couples TRBV20-1 to TRBJ2-3, with 7 bases fitting TRBD1. This specimen was peripheral blood mononuclear cells (PBMCs), taken at new diagnosis, from a patient treated with antithyroid drugs. CDR3 region: CSAPINRQGVTDTQYF. DNA of the CDR3: TGCAGTGCGCCTATCAACCGACAGGGAGTAACAGATACGCAGTATTTT.